This is a list of T cell receptor beta chains from one sample in a study of blood T cell repertoires in COVID-19. Repertoires were generated with immunoSEQ multiplex PCR, while TCRdb's copy carries only in-frame clones and drops some. This table holds about 45,000 clones, 92% found once. Sequencing used peripheral blood. The receptor source for this set is a human donor in a cohort sampled during active COVID-19. Each CDR3 is given with its conserved first and last residue. Fields, in order: V gene, D gene, J gene, CDR3 DNA, CDR3 protein. The D gene is left open where the match is weak.

>TRBV7-8|.|TRBJ2-4
TGTGCCAGCAGCTTCGACACAAAAAACATTCAGTACTTC
CASSFDTKNIQYF
>TRBV11-2|.|TRBJ2-2
TGTGCCAGCAGCTTCCGGGACATCGGGGAGCTGTTTTTT
CASSFRDIGELFF
>TRBV19|.|TRBJ2-2
TGTGCCAGTAGTATAGGACAGAAGACCGGGGAGCTGTTTTTT
CASSIGQKTGELFF
>TRBV7-2|.|TRBJ2-5
TGTGCCAGCAGCTTAGTCAGGGGACAAGAGACCCAGTACTTC
CASSLVRGQETQYF
>TRBV5-6|TRBD1|TRBJ2-3
TGTGCCAGCAGCATAGGACAGGGTAGATTCGCAGATACGCAGTATTTT
CASSIGQGRFADTQYF
>TRBV12-5|.|TRBJ1-6
TGTGCTAGTGGGGCGGGCGTATATAATTCACCCCTCCACTTT
CASGAGVYNSPLHF
>TRBV5-1|.|TRBJ1-5
TGCGCCAGCAGCTTGATGGGGGGGGATCAGCCCCAGCATTTT
CASSLMGGDQPQHF
>TRBV6-5|TRBD2|TRBJ2-1
TGTGCCAGCAGCTCTAGCGGGGGGGGGAATGAGCAGTTCTTC
CASSSSGGGNEQFF
>TRBV5-4|TRBD1|TRBJ2-2
TGTGCCAGCAGCACTCGGGACAGGGGGATCACCGGGGAGCTGTTTTTT
CASSTRDRGITGELFF
>TRBV5-4|.|TRBJ2-3
TGTGCCAGCAGCTTTCCCGCTACGTCCGATACGCAGTATTTT
CASSFPATSDTQYF
>TRBV10-3|TRBD1|TRBJ2-1
TGTGCCATCAGAGTGTCACCCAATAGCCCGGACAGGGAGTCCTACAATGAGCAGTTCTTC
CAIRVSPNSPDRESYNEQFF
>TRBV5-1|TRBD1|TRBJ2-7
TGCGCCCGCAGCTTGGGGGGGACAGGGGAAACCTACGAGCAGTACTTC
CARSLGGTGETYEQYF
>TRBV11-2|.|TRBJ1-1
TGTGCCAGCAGCTTAGCCCTACCGAGCACTGAAGCTTTCTTT
CASSLALPSTEAFF
>TRBV4-3|TRBD1|TRBJ2-2
TGCGCCAGCAGCCAAGGGACAGGGGTCTTGGGCACCGGGGAGCTGTTTTTT
CASSQGTGVLGTGELFF
>TRBV11-2|TRBD1|TRBJ1-1
TGTGCCAGCAGCCCCGGACAGGGTTTGAACACTGAAGCTTTCTTT
CASSPGQGLNTEAFF